This T cell receptor (beta chain) derives from a study of blood T cell repertoires in COVID-19. Study-level information: The samples span acute and convalescent COVID-19 from the United States, Italy and Spain. PBMCs, B-cell-depleted T cells, or T cells were the source of the cDNA or gDNA that made up the material.

The germline V gene encodes CDR1 KGHSH and CDR2 LQKENI. CDR3 size: 15 residues. With V trimmed by 6 bases and J by 0 bases, 7 bases remained unmatched. Original processing methods: Amplifying reference gene primers gave estimates of nucleated cell counts. The assay was immunoSEQ multiplex PCR, and TCRdb's table has in-frame clones only and misses some. That table supplies the V and J calls and clone size; D and trimming were determined from the DNA. Of roughly 380,000 clones in the sample, roughly 85% were seen once. Sequenced sample: peripheral blood. The rearrangement links TRBV18 to TRBJ2-7; 8 nucleotides agree with TRBD1. The sequence was obtained from a woman under 30 with acute or convalescent COVID-19. CDR3 protein: CASSPGQVVSYEQYF. Here the CDR3 DNA reads TGTGCCAGCTCGCCGGGACAGGTAGTCTCCTACGAGCAGTACTTC.